This is a list of T cell receptor beta chains from one sample in a study of cytomegalovirus exposure and HLA in healthy donors. Sequenced by immunoSEQ multiplex PCR; TCRdb stores in-frame clones only, minus some. The table shows under 150,000 clones, with roughly four fifths occurring only once. The specimen was PBMCs. These receptors all stem from a male donor in good health and CMV-seronegative. Both conserved end residues are part of each CDR3. D genes are given only for firm matches. Expanded clones are given a class, and other clones once, few, many or no size at all.

j_call	cdr3_length	clone_size	d_call	v_call	cdr3_nt	cdr3_aa
TRBJ1-2	17	NA	TRBD1	TRBV28	TGTGCCAGCAGTTCCCGGGCGAGGGGACAGGGGCTGGATGGCTACACCTTC	CASSSRARGQGLDGYTF
TRBJ2-1	14	NA	NA	TRBV4-3	TGCGCCAGCAGCCAAGCGCCGGGAGCGGGTGAGCAGTTCTTC	CASSQAPGAGEQFF
TRBJ1-1	14	NA	NA	TRBV7-9	TGTGCCAGCAGCCCGGGACAATTGAACACTGAAGCTTTCTTT	CASSPGQLNTEAFF
TRBJ2-1	16	NA	NA	TRBV6-5	TGTGCCAGCAGTTACCAAAGAGAATTCTCCTACAATGAGCAGTTCTTC	CASSYQREFSYNEQFF
TRBJ1-1	11	NA	NA	TRBV6-1	TGTGCCAGCAGGGCGGAGGGGCGAGCTTTCTTT	CASRAEGRAFF
TRBJ2-1	16	NA	NA	TRBV5-4	TGTGCCAGCAGCCCGGTGGTACTGCACTCCTACAATGAGCAGTTCTTC	CASSPVVLHSYNEQFF
TRBJ1-2	16	NA	TRBD1	TRBV27	TGTGCCAGCAGTTTTGGGACAGCGGATCCGGGCGATGGCTGGACCTTC	CASSFGTADPGDGWTF
TRBJ2-3	14	NA	NA	TRBV11-2	TGTGCCAGCAGCTTAGAGGGCTCCTTTGCAACGCAGTATTTT	CASSLEGSFATQYF
TRBJ1-3	15	few	NA	TRBV6-1	TGTGCCAGCAGTGAGGTTGGGGCTTTTGGAAACACCATATATTTT	CASSEVGAFGNTIYF
TRBJ1-2	18	NA	TRBD1	TRBV7-9	TGTGCCAGCAGCTTTCTAAGACTGGACAGGGGGCGCCGCTATGGCTACACCTTC	CASSFLRLDRGRRYGYTF
TRBJ1-3	16	NA	NA	TRBV6-5	TGTGCCAGCAGTTACCGCTCGTCCCAGGTCGGAAACACCATATATTTT	CASSYRSSQVGNTIYF
TRBJ2-1	17	NA	TRBD2	TRBV6-1	TGTGCCAGCAGCGAAAGGGCCGGGACTAGCGGGAGGCATGAGCAGTTCTTC	CASSERAGTSGRHEQFF
TRBJ2-7	15	NA	TRBD2	TRBV6-1	TGTGCCAGCAGTGCCCCGACTAGCGGGAGCTACGAGCAGTACTTC	CASSAPTSGSYEQYF
TRBJ1-1	13	few	NA	TRBV7-2	TGTGCCAGCAGCTCCGGGAGGGGACTTGAAGCTTTCTTT	CASSSGRGLEAFF
TRBJ1-4	13	NA	NA	TRBV5-1	TGCGCCAGCAGCTTCTCCCCGAATGAAAAACTGTTTTTT	CASSFSPNEKLFF
TRBJ1-6	15	NA	NA	TRBV5-6	TGTGCCAGCAACACGGGGGGCTCCTATAATTCACCCCTCCACTTT	CASNTGGSYNSPLHF
TRBJ1-5	15	NA	NA	TRBV28	TGTGCCAGCAAGATGTCCAGTTATAGCAATCAGCCCCAGCATTTT	CASKMSSYSNQPQHF
TRBJ2-2	19	once	TRBD2	TRBV11-2	TGTGCCAGCAGCTTACATAGGGAGCGGGGACTAGCATTCCCCGGGGAGCTGTTTTTT	CASSLHRERGLAFPGELFF
TRBJ2-5	13	NA	NA	TRBV18	TGTGCCAGCTCAATTGGACAGCAAGAGACCCAGTACTTC	CASSIGQQETQYF
TRBJ2-7	15	NA	TRBD1	TRBV5-4	TGTGCCAGCAGCCCTGGACAGGGGGGTAGGTACGAGCAGTACTTC	CASSPGQGGRYEQYF
TRBJ2-2	18	NA	TRBD2	TRBV4-3	TGCGCCAGCAGCCAAGAAAGTTCGAGCGGGAGGGGGACCGGGGAGCTGTTTTTT	CASSQESSSGRGTGELFF
TRBJ2-3	16	NA	TRBD2	TRBV7-9	TGTGCCAGCAGCTTGAATAGCGGGAGGGTTTCAGATACGCAGTATTTT	CASSLNSGRVSDTQYF
TRBJ1-1	13	NA	TRBD1	TRBV13	TGTGCCAGCAGCGGACAGGGAGGTGCTGAAGCTTTCTTT	CASSGQGGAEAFF
TRBJ2-2	12	few	NA	TRBV6-4	TGTGCCAGCAGTGGTAGCCTAGGGGAGCTGTTTTTT	CASSGSLGELFF
TRBJ1-1	16	NA	NA	TRBV19	TGTGCCAGTAGTATTTGGGCCCCCAGCAGCTACACTGAAGCTTTCTTT	CASSIWAPSSYTEAFF
TRBJ2-2	15	NA	TRBD2	TRBV9	TGTGCCAGCAGCGAAGGACTAGCGAACACCGGGGAGCTGTTTTTT	CASSEGLANTGELFF
TRBJ2-7	11	NA	NA	TRBV19	TGTGCCACCCAGACAGTGTACGAGCAGTACTTC	CATQTVYEQYF
TRBJ2-7	12	NA	NA	TRBV9	TGTGCCAGCAGCGCGCAGGGTTACGAGCAGTACTTC	CASSAQGYEQYF
TRBJ2-1	15	NA	TRBD2	TRBV9	TGTGCCAGCAGCGGGGGAGCGGGAGGGCTGAATGAGCAGTTCTTC	CASSGGAGGLNEQFF
TRBJ1-1	13	once	TRBD1	TRBV7-2	TGTGCCAGCAGCGCCGACAGGGGCACTGAAGCTTTCTTT	CASSADRGTEAFF
TRBJ2-1	13	NA	TRBD2	TRBV13	TGTGCCAGCAGCTCGGTAGCGGGTGGTGAGCAGTTCTTC	CASSSVAGGEQFF
TRBJ2-5	13	few	NA	TRBV2	TGTGCCAGCAACAACGGAGGGAGGAGGACCCAGTACTTC	CASNNGGRRTQYF
TRBJ2-7	16	NA	TRBD1	TRBV11-2	TGTGCCAGCAGCTTAGGAGGGGGCTCGTTTTCTTCCGAGCAGTACTTC	CASSLGGGSFSSEQYF
TRBJ2-2	18	NA	NA	TRBV9	TGTGCCAGCAGCGTAGGTTCGAGGCAGCCGACGAACACCGGGGAGCTGTTTTTT	CASSVGSRQPTNTGELFF
TRBJ1-2	13	once	NA	TRBV4-1	TGCGCCAGCAGCCAAGATGGCAGCTATGGCTACACCTTC	CASSQDGSYGYTF
TRBJ1-1	13	once	NA	TRBV7-9	TGTGCCAGCAGCTCCATTCAGCCCAGGGAAGCTTTCTTT	CASSSIQPREAFF
TRBJ2-7	15	NA	TRBD2	TRBV11-2	TGTGCCAGCACCTCCGCCGGGACTAGCTATTATGAGCAGTACTTC	CASTSAGTSYYEQYF
TRBJ2-3	17	few	NA	TRBV4-3	TGCGCCAGCAGCCTCCAGTTCAGCGGAGACGGGGGAGATACGCAGTATTTT	CASSLQFSGDGGDTQYF
TRBJ2-5	12	once	NA	TRBV5-6	TGTGCCAGCACCCAGGACAGAGAGACCCAGTACTTC	CASTQDRETQYF
TRBJ2-1	15	NA	NA	TRBV27	TGTGCCAGCAGTGATCGGGACTTCCTTAACAATGAGCAGTTCTTC	CASSDRDFLNNEQFF